This T cell receptor beta chain was identified in a study of blood T cell repertoires in COVID-19 (dated by TCRdb to 2020 to 2021). Study-wide context: The collaborator samples originated in the United States, Italy and Spain and spanned the acute and convalescent phases of COVID-19. The samples were drawn from the first 160 participants of the ongoing ImmuneRACE study and from over a thousand subjects provided by 6 global collaborators. The repertoires were made available in a free public database intended to serve as a resource for research on the immune response to SARS-CoV-2. Subjects who had been exposed to COVID-19, were actively infected with it, or had recovered from it provided the deeply sampled blood TCRbeta repertoires that made up the dataset. Where available, HLA class I and class II types were obtained from metadata supplied by the sample provider rather than from assay-based typing. The material from the prospective study consisted of cDNA or gDNA derived from T cells, B-cell-depleted T cells, or PBMCs. Sample metadata almost always included a de-identified subject ID, COVID-19 status, age in years and sex.

The immunoSEQ Assay, a bias-controlled multiplex PCR, was used to amplify TCRbeta CDR3 regions from genomic DNA. Under the source paper's analysis protocol: Nucleated cell counts per sample were estimated from amplification of reference gene primers within the assay. To quantify the absolute abundance of each unique TCRbeta CDR3 rearrangement, sequence reads were collapsed and filtered. For each sample, productive Simpson clonality was calculated by taking the square root of Simpson's diversity index across productive rearrangements. The source is immuneACCESS, and TCRdb retained only in-frame sequences with V and J called. Part of the clones is not carried over; for the studies checked, unresolved V genes explain less than half of this, and the remainder is unexplained. V and J calls and clone size are copied from that table; D and trimming were computed from the DNA. This sample has about 370,000 clones in its table, and 89% of those were observed once. In total, the top ten clones hold 3% of the sample.

In Seattle, one collaborating source enrolled patients while the infection was active and tracked those patients longitudinally over the course of disease. The collaborating institutions used their own protocols to collect whole blood in K2EDTA tubes. For TCRbeta analysis, collaborators shipped samples as frozen whole blood, isolated PBMCs, or DNA extracted from either of those sample types. Comment on this clone: What this receptor recognizes is not known. The input lacks base qualities; no much larger clone sits a single base away.

Ends trimmed: V by 2 bases, J by 0 bases; bases unmatched to a gene: 17. CDR1 and CDR2, looked up from the germline V gene, are WSHSY and SAAADI. Spanning cysteine to phenylalanine, the CDR3 consists of 20 amino acids. The entry retains the CDR3 DNA only, 60 bases that are in frame from base 1. Overall study results and their limits: The quantity of clinical and demographic metadata differed by source and by participant and was supplied without curation.

Sample: peripheral blood. The receptor chain draws on TRBV10-2 and TRBJ2-5, and TRBD2 matches 8 of the central bases. The receptor comes from a woman in her 30s with COVID-19, enrolled during active disease. In nucleotide form, the sequence is TGCGCCAGCAGTGAGGAGTTTGGCAGGGGACCGGGAGGGCACCAAGAGACCCAGTACTTC. It specifies CASSEEFGRGPGGHQETQYF.